The table lists the clone carrying this TCR beta chain with many counts. The data stem from a study of molecular identifiers for immune sequencing clone quantification. Germline CDR1 is WSHSY and CDR2 is SAAADI. The CDR3 extends over 15 amino acids. V was clipped by 7 bases and J by 2 bases, with 16 bases between them. TCRdb independently ran MiXCR on the PCR reads; one entry per CDR3 protein. The sample yields about half a million distinct CDR3 sequences, 20% to 25% seen once. This sequence originates from a human donor in good health. Some libraries in this study had Jurkat cell RNA spiked in. The sample consisted of naive CD8+ T cells from blood, with Jurkat cell RNA spiked in. The subset was: FACS-sorted CD8+CD4-CCR7+CD45RA+ naive T cells. J is TRBJ2-3 and V is TRBV10-2; D possibly corresponds to TRBD1 (7 bases). The CDR3 protein is CASTSEGALTDTQYF. DNA for the CDR3: TGCGCCAGCACATCGGAGGGGGCCCTCACAGATACGCAGTATTTT.